The 11 T cell receptor beta chains reported below all come from one sample, sequenced in a study of immune evolution from preneoplasia to lung adenocarcinoma. This table comes from immunoSEQ multiplex PCR, and its TCRdb copy is limited to in-frame clones, with some not included. The repertoire holds more than 7,500 clones, with approximately 80% as singletons. Sequencing was carried out using FFPE minimally invasive lung adenocarcinoma tissue. The source is a person between 65 and 79 years old with lung adenocarcinoma. Some clones in this sample may be carry-over from other donors' samples.

This chain connects TRBV2 to TRBJ2-7; 9 nucleotides agree with TRBD1. CDR1 is SNHLY, CDR2 FYNNEI, per germline. The trim removed 10 bases at V and 6 bases at J, leaving 10 bases unmatched. The CDR3 contains 13 residues. The chain's CDR3 is CATSGQGTSEQYF. CDR3 bases: TGTGCCACCTCGGGACAGGGTACTTCCGAGCAGTACTTC.

The chain has TRBV5-1 and TRBJ2-7; 12 nucleotides match TRBD1. The germline gives CDR1 SGHRS, CDR2 YFSETQ. The CDR3 runs to 15 residues. V dropped 4 bases and J dropped 7; count of bases not matched to a gene: 9. CDR3 protein: CASSKGDRGREEQYF. As DNA, the CDR3 is TGCGCCAGCAGCAAGGGGGACAGGGGGCGAGAAGAGCAGTACTTC.

There are a few counts of this clone. The V gene is TRBV30, the J gene TRBJ2-5; D perhaps matches TRBD2 (5 bases). The CDR3 is made up of 16 amino acids. V lost 0 bases and J lost 3, with 17 bases in between. Germline CDR1 is GTSNPN and CDR2 is SVGIG (reference sequence). The CDR3 loop reads CAWSVLAGPPEETQYF. As DNA, the CDR3 is TGTGCCTGGAGTGTACTCGCGGGCCCTCCCGAAGAGACCCAGTACTTC.

This clone was seen a few times. V is TRBV25-1 and J is TRBJ2-7, with a possible D match to TRBD1 (6 bases). V was clipped by 10 bases and J by 2 bases, with 15 bases between them. Germline values: CDR1 MGHDK, CDR2 SYGVNS. There are 13 residues in the CDR3. This chain's CDR3 is CATAQGRAYEQYF. CDR3 bases: TGTGCCACCGCACAGGGTCGGGCCTACGAGCAGTACTTC.

A remark on this clone: Other DNA sequences in this sample translate to the same CDR3. The V and J genes are TRBV9 and TRBJ2-3; D not certain. Looked up from germline, CDR1 is SGDLS and CDR2 is YYNGEE. Trimming cost V 2 bases and J 4 bases, with 5 bases left between them. The CDR3 loop spans 12 amino acids. The CDR3 is CASSVGSDTQYF. The CDR3 DNA follows: TGTGCCAGCAGCGTGGGTTCAGATACGCAGTATTTT.

The chain links TRBV11-3 to TRBJ2-1, with unresolved D. Germline V gene data show CDR1 as SGHNT and CDR2 as YENEEA. The CDR3 sequence is 11 residues long. The germline V and J ends were trimmed by 5 bases and 5 bases, with 4 bases remaining between them. DNA of the CDR3: TGTGCCAGCAGCCTCCACAATGAGCAGTTCTTC. Translated: CASSLHNEQFF.

A few counts support this clone. The CDR3 loop reads CASSFRTGLAGANVLTF. The CDR3 region has the DNA TGTGCCAGCAGCTTTAGGACAGGTCTGGCTGGGGCCAACGTCCTGACTTTC. The chain is built from TRBV5-8 and TRBJ2-6, with TRBD1 identical over 7 bases. This CDR3 has 17 amino acids. Germline V CDR1 and CDR2: SGHTS, YDEGEE. The V and J ends lost 2 bases and 2 bases, in that order; junction bases with no gene match: 7.

This chain connects TRBV14 to TRBJ2-3, with TRBD2 identical over 7 bases. CDR1 and CDR2 (germline): SGHDN, FVKESK. The CDR3 extends over 18 amino acids. V gave up 0 bases and J gave up 2 bases; unmatched junction bases: 11. The CDR3 DNA follows: TGTGCCAGCAGCCAAGATCTGAGGATAGCGGGTGTCACAGATACGCAGTATTTT. Protein sequence: CASSQDLRIAGVTDTQYF.

This clone was seen just once. The chain employs TRBV7-2 and TRBJ2-3; 12 bases fit TRBD2. This CDR3 is built from 15 residues. The V gene end was trimmed by 4 bases and the J gene end by 6 bases; junction bases not matched to a gene: 5. Germline V gene data show CDR1 as SGHTA and CDR2 as FQGNSA. The CDR3 loop reads CASSYTSGRFDTQYF. The CDR3 DNA reads TGTGCCAGCAGCTATACTAGCGGGAGGTTCGATACGCAGTATTTT.

This clone was seen a few times. V usage is TRBV30 and J usage is TRBJ1-5; D not resolved. Trimming removed 0 bases from V and 4 bases from J, with 7 bases in between. The germline gives CDR1 GTSNPN, CDR2 SVGIG (reference sequence). The CDR3 extends over 13 amino acids. For the CDR3, the DNA is TGTGCCTGGAGTGTAGCCGGTAATCAGCCCCAGCATTTT. It is translated as CAWSVAGNQPQHF.

This sequence joins TRBV6-1 and TRBJ2-2; D unclear. Trimming pared 0 bases from V and 4 bases from J, leaving 3 bases between. Germline CDR1 reads MNHNS; CDR2 reads SASEGT. This CDR3 region has 13 residues. CDR3 loop: CASSEAPTGELFF. CDR3 nucleotide sequence: TGTGCCAGCAGTGAAGCTCCCACCGGGGAGCTGTTTTTT.